Listed here are 20 T cell receptor beta chains from one sample, sequenced in a study of OX40 agonist ivuxolimab in advanced cancers. Library generation was performed with the immunoSEQ multiplex PCR assay. Sourced from immuneACCESS, this table was stored by TCRdb with only in-frame sequences that have V and J called. A share of the clones is absent; for the studies checked, an unresolved V gene accounts for under half, and the remainder has no known explanation. Here the sample has 55,000 to 85,000 clones; roughly 85% occur a single time. Of the sample, 0.65% to 0.9% is held by the ten largest clones. The specimen comprised CD4+ or CD8+ T cells sorted from blood, sampled in a trial of the OX40 agonist ivuxolimab. The receptors derive from an adult with an advanced solid tumor such as melanoma, head and neck, liver or kidney cancer.

This clone was recorded only once. J is TRBJ1-6 and V is TRBV7-9, with 7 positions matching TRBD1. V dropped 6 bases and J dropped 0; count of bases not matched to a gene: 5. This CDR3 is built from 16 residues. Looked up from germline, CDR1 is SEHNR and CDR2 is FQNEAQ (reference sequence). This chain's CDR3 is CASRGDSSSYNSPLHF. As DNA, the CDR3 is TGTGCCAGCAGGGGGGACAGCAGCTCCTATAATTCACCCCTCCACTTT.

The gene calls are TRBV6-1 and TRBJ2-1; possible D gene TRBD2, 7 bases. The CDR3 runs 13 residues. The germline V and J ends were trimmed by 5 bases and 8 bases, with 13 bases remaining between them. Germline V gene lookup returns CDR1 MNHNS and CDR2 SASEGT. In nucleotides, the CDR3 is TGTGCCAGCAGTTGGGAGGGGGGCGATGAGCAGTTCTTC. Protein: CASSWEGGDEQFF.

The chain couples TRBV11-1 to TRBJ2-5; D perhaps matches TRBD1 (5 bases). The ends were cut back, 5 bases at V and 4 bases at J, with 14 bases in the middle. Germline V gives CDR1 SGHAT, CDR2 FQDESV (reference sequence). This CDR3 is built from 14 residues. In nucleotides, the CDR3 is TGTGCCAGCAGCCTGGACACCCAGGGAGAGACCCAGTACTTC. Translation gives CASSLDTQGETQYF. The variable domain in full, completed from reference TRBV11-1 and TRBJ2-5, reads EAEVAQSPRYKITEKSQAVAFWCDPISGHATLYWYRQILGQGPELLVQFQDESVVDDSQLPKDRFSAERLKGVDSTLKIQPAELGDSAMYLCASSLDTQGETQYFGPGTRLLVL.

This chain uses TRBV25-1 with TRBJ2-5; 7 nucleotides match TRBD2. Losses at the gene ends were 2 bases for V and 5 bases for J; bases not matched to a gene: 8. This CDR3 comprises 15 residues. From germline, CDR1 is MGHDK and CDR2 SYGVNS. The CDR3 DNA reads as TGTGCCAGCAGTGAAGTAGGGAGGGCGCTTGAGACCCAGTACTTC. It is translated as CASSEVGRALETQYF.

The gene calls are TRBV28 and TRBJ2-7; possibly TRBD1 for D (6 bases). Germline assignment: CDR1 MDHEN and CDR2 SYDVKM. The V end was cut by 9 bases, the J end by 0 bases, with 12 bases between. CDR3 length equals 13 residues. The CDR3: CASNRDPSYEQYF. CDR3 bases: TGTGCCAGTAACAGGGACCCCTCCTACGAGCAGTACTTC.

The chain couples TRBV29-1 to TRBJ1-1; 7 bases are shared with TRBD1. This CDR3 comprises 13 residues. Germline CDR1 is SQVTM and CDR2 is ANQGSEA. The V and J ends lost 7 bases and 2 bases, in that order; junction bases with no gene match: 7. This CDR3 is CSAARDRNTEAFF. CDR3 coding DNA: TGCAGCGCGGCCCGGGACAGAAACACTGAAGCTTTCTTT.

The J gene is TRBJ2-1, the V gene TRBV7-3; D tentatively fits TRBD1 or TRBD2 (5 bases each). The CDR3 covers 15 residues. The germline CDR1 and CDR2 sequences are SGHTA and FQGTGA. The V gene lost 4 bases and the J gene lost 6 bases, with 16 bases spanning the gap. The chain's CDR3 is CASSSRGGSGNEQFF. The CDR3 DNA sequence: TGTGCCAGCAGCTCCCGGGGCGGGTCCGGCAATGAGCAGTTCTTC.

The genes are TRBV7-9 and TRBJ2-3; D not resolved. CDR1 is SEHNR, CDR2 FQNEAQ, per germline (reference sequence). The ends were cut back, 2 bases at V and 7 bases at J, with 7 bases in the middle. There are 12 residues in the CDR3. CDR3 in DNA: TGTGCCAGCAGCTTATATGTTTATACGCAGTATTTT. This encodes CASSLYVYTQYF.

The chain uses TRBV6-5 and TRBJ1-2; TRBD1 might be the D (6 bases). The CDR3 has 15 residues. Germline values: CDR1 MNHEY, CDR2 SVGAGI. Trimming shortened V by 2 bases and J by 5 bases, and 15 bases separated the two germline ends. The CDR3 here is CASSYEGRGLYGYTF. The CDR3 region has the DNA TGTGCCAGCAGTTACGAGGGCAGGGGCCTTTATGGCTACACCTTC.

This chain uses TRBV30 with TRBJ2-1, with 9 bases matching TRBD1. Germline CDR1 is GTSNPN and CDR2 is SVGIG (reference sequence). This CDR3 has 14 residues. V trimming: 3 bases; J trimming: 9 bases; junction bases outside the gene matches: 9. CDR3 coding DNA: TGTGCCTGGAGAAGGACAGGGGATTCCACTGAGCAGTTCTTC. It yields the protein CAWRRTGDSTEQFF.

The CDR3 loop reads CASSLKGVGYGYTF. CDR3 nucleotide sequence: TGTGCCAGCAGCTTAAAAGGGGTTGGCTATGGCTACACCTTC. The J gene is TRBJ1-2, the V gene TRBV7-2; D is possibly TRBD1 (5 bases). Germline V gene sequence: CDR1 SGHTA, CDR2 FQGNSA. V lost 2 bases and J 4 bases, leaving 11 bases between the germline ends. The CDR3 is made up of 14 amino acids.

The rearrangement joins TRBV27 to TRBJ1-4; D is undetermined. Trimming took 8 bases from V and 0 from J, leaving 25 bases between them. Germline loops: CDR1 MNHEY, CDR2 SMNVEV (reference sequence). This CDR3 has 19 residues. The CDR3 sequence: CASGRALGFLTSTNEKLFF. The DNA for the CDR3 is TGTGCCAGCGGTCGGGCCTTGGGCTTCTTAACTTCAACTAATGAAAAACTGTTTTTT.

A single count supports this clone. The genes are TRBV15 and TRBJ2-5; D ambiguous. Trimming pared 0 bases from V and 4 bases from J, leaving 6 bases between. The CDR3 has 13 amino acids. Germline V CDR1 and CDR2: LNHNV, YYDKDF (reference sequence). The CDR3 DNA is TGTGCCACCAGCAGAGATGAAGGAGAGACCCAGTACTTC. This gives the protein CATSRDEGETQYF. Combining the CDR3 with reference TRBV15 and TRBJ2-5 gives the whole variable domain DAMVIQNPRYQVTQFGKPVTLSCSQTLNHNVMYWYQQKSSQAPKLLFHYYDKDFNNEADTPDNFQSRRPNTSFCFLDIRSPGLGDTAMYLCATSRDEGETQYFGPGTRLLVL.

The genes are TRBV12-2 and TRBJ1-2. TRBV12-2 is annotated as a pseudogene. This CDR3 spans 16 amino acids. The CDR3 coding sequence is TGTGCAAGTCGCTTATTATCGAGGGGGGCTAACTATGGCTACACCTTC. It specifies CASRLLSRGANYGYTF.

The chain recombines TRBV6-6 with TRBJ1-5; D unresolved. The germline CDR1 and CDR2 sequences are MNHNY and SVGAGI (reference sequence). Trimming took off 0 bases at V and 0 bases at J, with 9 bases between the two ends. There are 16 residues in the CDR3. The CDR3 nucleotides read TGTGCCAGCAGTTACTCGTCGTCATATAGCAATCAGCCCCAGCATTTT. Translated, it gives CASSYSSSYSNQPQHF.

The chain links TRBV6-7 to TRBJ1-2; 9 bases map to TRBD1. TRBV6-7 is an open reading frame, and its role is uncertain. This CDR3 contains 12 residues. V dropped 6 bases and J dropped 8; count of bases not matched to a gene: 4. The CDR3 DNA follows: TGTGCCAGCAGAGGGGACAGGGTCGGCTACACCTTC. It is translated as CASRGDRVGYTF.

The rearrangement uses TRBV19 and TRBJ1-1, with 7 positions matching TRBD1. The CDR3 runs to 15 residues. With 3 bases clipped from V and 0 bases from J, the junction kept 4 bases outside the gene matches. The germline V gene has CDR1 LNHDA and CDR2 SQIVND (reference sequence). The CDR3 reads CASSIRQGLNTEAFF. CDR3 coding DNA: TGTGCCAGTAGTATTAGACAGGGCCTGAACACTGAAGCTTTCTTT.

This clone was seen just once. This chain links TRBV5-1 with TRBJ2-2; D perhaps matches TRBD1 (5 bases). This CDR3 is built from 12 residues. Between the trimmed V and J ends, which lost 4 bases and 7 bases, there was a span of 8 bases. Germline V lookup: CDR1 SGHRS, CDR2 YFSETQ. The CDR3 reads CASSPQGGELFF. The CDR3 DNA reads as TGCGCCAGCAGCCCCCAGGGCGGGGAGCTGTTTTTT. Supplemented by reference TRBV5-1 and TRBJ2-2, the full variable domain reads KAGVTQTPRYLIKTRGQQVTLSCSPISGHRSVSWYQQTPGQGLQFLFEYFSETQRNKGNFPGRFSGRQFSNSRSEMNVSTLELGDSALYLCASSPQGGELFFGEGSRLTVL.

Only a few counts were recorded for this clone. The chain is built from TRBV18 and TRBJ2-1, with 8 bases identical to TRBD2. CDR1 is KGHSH, CDR2 LQKENI, per germline. The CDR3 length is 15 residues. With 3 bases clipped from V and 4 bases from J, the junction kept 5 bases outside the gene matches. The CDR3 region is CASSPPGLEYNEQFF. CDR3 DNA sequence: TGTGCCAGCTCACCCCCGGGACTAGAGTACAATGAGCAGTTCTTC.

This clone was seen once. This rearrangement joins TRBV6-5 to TRBJ1-1; unclear D gene. V was cut by 2 bases and J by 8 bases, with 6 bases left in between. This CDR3 is built from 11 residues. Looked up from germline, CDR1 is MNHEY and CDR2 is SVGAGI. This CDR3 reads CASSYGWEAFF. CDR3 in DNA: TGTGCCAGCAGTTACGGGTGGGAAGCTTTCTTT.